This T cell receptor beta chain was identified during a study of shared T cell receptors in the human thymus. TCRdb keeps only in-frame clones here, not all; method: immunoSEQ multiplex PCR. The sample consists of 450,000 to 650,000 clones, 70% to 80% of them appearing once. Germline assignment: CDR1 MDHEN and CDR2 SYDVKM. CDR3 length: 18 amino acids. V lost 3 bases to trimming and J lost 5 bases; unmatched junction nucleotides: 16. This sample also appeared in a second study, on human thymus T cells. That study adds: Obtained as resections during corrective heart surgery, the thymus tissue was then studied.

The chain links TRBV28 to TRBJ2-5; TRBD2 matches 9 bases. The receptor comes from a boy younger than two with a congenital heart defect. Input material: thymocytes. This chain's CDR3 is CASSLATGASGAGETQYF. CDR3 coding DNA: TGTGCCAGCAGTTTGGCCACCGGGGCTAGCGGGGCTGGGGAGACCCAGTACTTC.